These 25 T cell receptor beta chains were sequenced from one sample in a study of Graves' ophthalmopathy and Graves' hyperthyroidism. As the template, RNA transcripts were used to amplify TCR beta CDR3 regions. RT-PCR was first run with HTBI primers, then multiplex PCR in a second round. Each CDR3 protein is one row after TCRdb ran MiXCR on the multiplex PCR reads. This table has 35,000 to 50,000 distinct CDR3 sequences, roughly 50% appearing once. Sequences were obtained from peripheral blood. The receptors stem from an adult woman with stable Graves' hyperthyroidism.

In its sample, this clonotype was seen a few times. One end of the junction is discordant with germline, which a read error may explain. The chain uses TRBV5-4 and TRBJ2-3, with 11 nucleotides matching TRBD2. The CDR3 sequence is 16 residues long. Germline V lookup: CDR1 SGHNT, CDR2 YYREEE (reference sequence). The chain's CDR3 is CASSPLAGGATGTQYF. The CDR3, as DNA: TGTGCCAGCAGCCCTTTAGCGGGAGGGGCAACAGGTACGCAGTATTTT. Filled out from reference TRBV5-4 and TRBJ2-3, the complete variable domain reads ETGVTQSPTHLIKTRGQQVTLRCSSQSGHNTVSWYQQALGQGPQFIFQYYREEENGRGNFPPRFSGLQFPNYSSELNVNALELDDSALYLCASSPLAGGATGTQYFGPGTRLTVL.

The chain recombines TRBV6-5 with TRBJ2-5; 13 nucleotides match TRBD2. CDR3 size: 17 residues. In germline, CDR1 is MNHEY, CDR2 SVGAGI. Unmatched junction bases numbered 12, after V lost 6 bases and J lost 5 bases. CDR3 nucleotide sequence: TGTGCCAGCAGCGGACTAGCGGGAGAGACCCCTGAGGAGACCCAGTACTTC. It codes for CASSGLAGETPEETQYF.

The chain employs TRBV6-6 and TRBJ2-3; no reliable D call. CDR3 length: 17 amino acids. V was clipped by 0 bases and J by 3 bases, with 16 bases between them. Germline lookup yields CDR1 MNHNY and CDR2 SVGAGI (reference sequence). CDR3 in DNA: TGTGCCAGCAGTTACTCGATTGGTCGGACGGAAACAGATACGCAGTATTTT. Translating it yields CASSYSIGRTETDTQYF.

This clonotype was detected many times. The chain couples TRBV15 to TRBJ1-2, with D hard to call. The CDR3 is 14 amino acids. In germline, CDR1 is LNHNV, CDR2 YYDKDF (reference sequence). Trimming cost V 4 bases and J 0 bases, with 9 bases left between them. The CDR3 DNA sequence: TGTGCCACCAGCAAGGGCCTCGCTAACTATGGCTACACCTTC. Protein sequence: CATSKGLANYGYTF.

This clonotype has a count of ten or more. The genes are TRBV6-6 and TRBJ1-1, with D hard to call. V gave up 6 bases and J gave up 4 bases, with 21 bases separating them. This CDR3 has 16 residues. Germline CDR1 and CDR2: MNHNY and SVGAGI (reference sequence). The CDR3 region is CASRLSGFPEGTEAFF. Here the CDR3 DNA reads TGTGCCAGCAGACTGAGCGGATTTCCGGAGGGCACTGAAGCTTTCTTT.

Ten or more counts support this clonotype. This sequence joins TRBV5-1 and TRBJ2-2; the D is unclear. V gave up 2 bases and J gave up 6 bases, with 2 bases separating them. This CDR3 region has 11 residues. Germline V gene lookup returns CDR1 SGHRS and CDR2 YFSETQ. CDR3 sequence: CASSFSGELFF. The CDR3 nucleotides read TGCGCCAGCAGCTTTTCCGGGGAGCTGTTTTTT.

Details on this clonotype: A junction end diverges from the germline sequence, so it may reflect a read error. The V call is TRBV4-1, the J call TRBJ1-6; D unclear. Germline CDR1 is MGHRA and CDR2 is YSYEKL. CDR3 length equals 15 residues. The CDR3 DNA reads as TGCGCCATCAGCCATCGGCGGAACTATAATTCACCCCTCCACTTT. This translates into CAISHRRNYNSPLHF.

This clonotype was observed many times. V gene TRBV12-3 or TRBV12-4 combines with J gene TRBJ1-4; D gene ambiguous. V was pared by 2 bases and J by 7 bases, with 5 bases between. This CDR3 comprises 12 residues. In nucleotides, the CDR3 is TGTGCCAGCAGTTTACACGGTGAAAAACTGTTTTTT. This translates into CASSLHGEKLFF.

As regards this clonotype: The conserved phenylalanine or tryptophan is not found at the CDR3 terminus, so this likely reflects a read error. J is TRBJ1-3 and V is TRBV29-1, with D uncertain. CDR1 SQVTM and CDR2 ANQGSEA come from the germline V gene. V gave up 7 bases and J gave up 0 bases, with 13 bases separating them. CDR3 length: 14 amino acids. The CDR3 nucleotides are TGCAGCGCTACCGGGAGTTCCTCTGGAAACACCATATATTCT. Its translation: CSATGSSSGNTIYS.

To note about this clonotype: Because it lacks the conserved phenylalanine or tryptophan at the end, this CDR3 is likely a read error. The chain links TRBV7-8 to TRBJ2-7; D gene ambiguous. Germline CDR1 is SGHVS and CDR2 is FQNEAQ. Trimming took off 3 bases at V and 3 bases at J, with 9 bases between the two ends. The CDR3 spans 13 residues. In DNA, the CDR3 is TGTGCCAGCAGCTTGGCGGCGGACTACGAGCAGTACTCC. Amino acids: CASSLAADYEQYS.

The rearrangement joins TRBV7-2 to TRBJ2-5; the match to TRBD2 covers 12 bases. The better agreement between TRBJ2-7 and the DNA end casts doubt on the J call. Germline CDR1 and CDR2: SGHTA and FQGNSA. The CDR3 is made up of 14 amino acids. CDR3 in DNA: TGTGCCAGCAGGGAGACTAGCGGGAGCTACGAGCAGTACTTC. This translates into CASRETSGSYEQYF.

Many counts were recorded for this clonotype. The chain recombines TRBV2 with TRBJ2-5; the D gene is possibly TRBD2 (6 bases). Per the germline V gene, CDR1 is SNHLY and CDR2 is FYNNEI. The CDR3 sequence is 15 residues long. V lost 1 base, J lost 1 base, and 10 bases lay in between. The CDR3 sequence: CASSEVLAGQETQYF. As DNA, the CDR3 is TGTGCCAGCAGTGAAGTACTAGCAGGCCAAGAGACCCAGTACTTC.

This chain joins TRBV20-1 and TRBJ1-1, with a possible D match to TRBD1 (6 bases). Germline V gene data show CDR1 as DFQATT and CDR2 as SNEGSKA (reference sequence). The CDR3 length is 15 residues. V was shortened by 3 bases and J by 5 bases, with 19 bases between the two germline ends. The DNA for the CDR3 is TGCAGTGCTAGGGCCCTCGGGACAAGCTGGACTGAAGCTTTCTTT. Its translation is CSARALGTSWTEAFF.

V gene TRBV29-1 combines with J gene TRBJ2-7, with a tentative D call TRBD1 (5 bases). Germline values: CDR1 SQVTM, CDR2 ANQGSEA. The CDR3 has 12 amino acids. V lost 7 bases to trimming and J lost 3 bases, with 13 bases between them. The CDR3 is CSADSDGYEQYF. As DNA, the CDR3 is TGCAGCGCTGACAGCGACGGCTACGAGCAGTACTTC.

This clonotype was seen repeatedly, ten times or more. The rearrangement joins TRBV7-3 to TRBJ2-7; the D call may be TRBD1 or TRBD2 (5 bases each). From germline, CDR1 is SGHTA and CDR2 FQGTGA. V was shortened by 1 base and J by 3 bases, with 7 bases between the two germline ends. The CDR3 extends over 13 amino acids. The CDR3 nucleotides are TGTGCCAGCAGCTTAAGGGACGGCTACGAGCAGTACTTC. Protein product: CASSLRDGYEQYF.

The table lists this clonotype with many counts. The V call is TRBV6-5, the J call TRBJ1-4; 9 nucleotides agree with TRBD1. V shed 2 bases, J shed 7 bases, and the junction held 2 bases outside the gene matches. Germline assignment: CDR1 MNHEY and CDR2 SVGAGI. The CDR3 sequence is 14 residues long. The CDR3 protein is CASSYLGQGEKLFF. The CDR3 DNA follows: TGTGCCAGCAGTTACCTGGGACAGGGTGAAAAACTGTTTTTT.

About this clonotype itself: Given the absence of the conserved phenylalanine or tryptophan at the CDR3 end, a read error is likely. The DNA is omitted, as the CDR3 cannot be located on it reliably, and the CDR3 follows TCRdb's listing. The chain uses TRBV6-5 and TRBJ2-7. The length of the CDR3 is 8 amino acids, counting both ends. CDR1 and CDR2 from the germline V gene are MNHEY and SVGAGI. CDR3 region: CASSSAGG.

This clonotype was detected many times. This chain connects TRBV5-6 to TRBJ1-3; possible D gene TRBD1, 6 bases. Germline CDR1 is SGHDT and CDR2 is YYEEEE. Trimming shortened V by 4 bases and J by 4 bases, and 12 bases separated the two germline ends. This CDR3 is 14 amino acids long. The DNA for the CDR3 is TGTGCCAGCAGCCCCGTGGGGGCGGGAAACACCATATATTTT. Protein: CASSPVGAGNTIYF.

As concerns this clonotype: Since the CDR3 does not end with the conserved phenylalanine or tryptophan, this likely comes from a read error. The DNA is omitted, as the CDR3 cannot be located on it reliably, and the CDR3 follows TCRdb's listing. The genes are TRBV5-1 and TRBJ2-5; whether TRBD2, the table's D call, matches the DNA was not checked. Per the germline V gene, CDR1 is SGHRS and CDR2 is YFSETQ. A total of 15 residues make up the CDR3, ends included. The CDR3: CASSLTQAEGYTFGS.

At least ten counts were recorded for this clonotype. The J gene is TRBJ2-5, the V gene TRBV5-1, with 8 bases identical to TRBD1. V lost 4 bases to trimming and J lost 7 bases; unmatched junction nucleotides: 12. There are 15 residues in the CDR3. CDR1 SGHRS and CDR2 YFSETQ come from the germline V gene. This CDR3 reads CASSPGQGGQGTQYF. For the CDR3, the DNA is TGCGCCAGCAGCCCCGGACAGGGAGGACAGGGGACCCAGTACTTC.

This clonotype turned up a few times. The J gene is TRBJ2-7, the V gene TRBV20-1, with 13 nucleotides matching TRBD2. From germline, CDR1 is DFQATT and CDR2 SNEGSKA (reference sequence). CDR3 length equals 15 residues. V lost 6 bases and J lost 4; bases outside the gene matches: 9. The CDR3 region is CSARMTSGRIYEQYF. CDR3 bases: TGCAGTGCCAGGATGACTAGCGGGAGGATATACGAGCAGTACTTC.

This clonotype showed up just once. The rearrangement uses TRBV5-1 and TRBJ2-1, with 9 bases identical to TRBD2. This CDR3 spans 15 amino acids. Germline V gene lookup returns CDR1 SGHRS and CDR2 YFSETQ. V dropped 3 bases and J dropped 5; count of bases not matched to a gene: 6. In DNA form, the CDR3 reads TGCGCCAGCAGCTGGAGGGCTAGCGGGAACAATGAGCAGTTCTTC. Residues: CASSWRASGNNEQFF.

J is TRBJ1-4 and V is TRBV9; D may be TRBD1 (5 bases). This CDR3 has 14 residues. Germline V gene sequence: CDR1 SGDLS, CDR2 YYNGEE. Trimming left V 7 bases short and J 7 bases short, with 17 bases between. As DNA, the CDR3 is TGTGCCAGCGGGAAGGCGGGGGATCGTGAAAAACTGTTTTTT. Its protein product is CASGKAGDREKLFF.

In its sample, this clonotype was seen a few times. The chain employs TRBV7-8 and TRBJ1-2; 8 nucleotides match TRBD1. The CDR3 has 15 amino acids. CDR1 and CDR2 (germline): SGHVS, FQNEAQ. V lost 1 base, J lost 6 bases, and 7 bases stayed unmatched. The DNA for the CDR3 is TGTGCCAGCAGCTTAGGGACAGGGAGTATGCATGGCTACACCTTC. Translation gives CASSLGTGSMHGYTF. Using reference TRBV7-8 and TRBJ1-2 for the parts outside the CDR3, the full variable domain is GAGVSQSPRYKVAKRGQDVALRCDPISGHVSLFWYQQALGQGPEFLTYFQNEAQLDKSGLPSDRFFAERPEGSVSTLKIQRTQQEDSAVYLCASSLGTGSMHGYTFGSGTRLTVV.

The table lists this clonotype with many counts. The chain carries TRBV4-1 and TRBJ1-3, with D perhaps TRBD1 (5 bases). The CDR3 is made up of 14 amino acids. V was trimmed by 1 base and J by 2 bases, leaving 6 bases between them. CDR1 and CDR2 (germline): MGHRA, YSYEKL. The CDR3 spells CASSQAGAGNTIYF. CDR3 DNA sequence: TGCGCCAGCAGCCAAGCGGGGGCTGGAAACACCATATATTTT.